This T cell receptor (beta chain) was sequenced in a study of CD8+ T cells in alopecia areata. About the study: Patients in the treated group were given tofacitinib by mouth, 5 to 10 mg twice a day.

Study conclusions and caveats: Sharing of TCRs across patients appeared less clear than in mice, possibly for HLA-related reasons.

J lost 2 bases, V lost 5 bases, and 7 bases had no gene match. Germline V CDR1 and CDR2: MNHEY, SVGAGI. CDR3 length equals 15 residues. Investigators isolated RNA and reverse transcribed it into cDNA to act as the sequencing template. The method was immunoSEQ multiplex PCR; TCRdb's version includes in-frame clones alone and lacks a portion of them. The sample shows roughly 130,000 clones, around 50% of them seen only once. This clone occurred a few times. Antigen: not known. In alopecia areata patients, both lesional scalp punch biopsies and peripheral blood were collected. Sorting separated CD4+ and CD8+ T cells out of PBMCs.

V and J are TRBV6-5 and TRBJ2-3; the match to TRBD1 covers 7 bases. This specimen consisted of CD4+ T cells sorted from blood, obtained at week 0. The receptor was isolated from a human donor with alopecia areata. The CDR3 spells CASSPDRENTDTQYF. The CDR3 DNA is TGTGCCAGCAGTCCCGACAGGGAAAACACAGATACGCAGTATTTT.